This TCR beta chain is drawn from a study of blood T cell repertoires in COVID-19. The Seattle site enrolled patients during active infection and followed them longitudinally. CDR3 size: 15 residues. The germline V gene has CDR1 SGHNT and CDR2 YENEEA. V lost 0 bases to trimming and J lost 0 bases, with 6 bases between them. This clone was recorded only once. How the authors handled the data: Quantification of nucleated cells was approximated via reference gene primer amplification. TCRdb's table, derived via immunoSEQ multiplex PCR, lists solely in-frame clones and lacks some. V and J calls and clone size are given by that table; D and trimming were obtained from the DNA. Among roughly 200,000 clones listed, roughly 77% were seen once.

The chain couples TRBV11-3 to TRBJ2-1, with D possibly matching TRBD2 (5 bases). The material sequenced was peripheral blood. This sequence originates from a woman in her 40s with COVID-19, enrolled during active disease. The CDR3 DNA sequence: TGTGCCAGCAGCTTAGAAAGCGGCTCCTACAATGAGCAGTTCTTC. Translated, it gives CASSLESGSYNEQFF. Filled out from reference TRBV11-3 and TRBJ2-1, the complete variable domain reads EAGVVQSPRYKIIEKKQPVAFWCNPISGHNTLYWYLQNLGQGPELLIRYENEEAVDDSQLPKDRFSAERLKGVDSTLKIQPAELGDSAVYLCASSLESGSYNEQFFGPGTRLTVL.